The rows below give T cell receptor beta chains drawn from one sample of a study of T cells after yellow fever vaccination. Each CDR3 protein gets one entry after TCRdb re-called the 5' RACE reads with MiXCR. The profile shows around 600,000 distinct CDR3 sequences, more than 9% of them singletons. The sample here was PBMCs, taken on the day of the yellow fever booster vaccination. All receptors come from a man aged 25 to 45 who received the YFV17D yellow fever vaccine. Both conserved end residues are part of each CDR3. D genes are given only for firm matches. Clone size is stated in some rows and not others, as once, few, many or a class when expanded.

v_call	clone_size	d_call	j_call	cdr3_length	cdr3_aa	cdr3_nt
TRBV7-9	many	NA	TRBJ2-7	12	CASSSARPEQYF	TGTGCCAGCAGCTCCGCCCGGCCGGAGCAGTACTTC
TRBV19	NA	TRBD2	TRBJ2-7	15	CASSRTSGGAYEQYF	TGTGCCAGTAGTCGGACTAGCGGAGGGGCCTACGAGCAGTACTTC
TRBV7-2	few	TRBD2	TRBJ2-2	15	CASSPLGTSAGELFF	TGTGCCAGCAGCCCCCTTGGGACTAGCGCCGGGGAGCTGTTTTTT
TRBV6-5	NA	NA	TRBJ2-2	17	CASSYSWQGDGPGELFF	TGTGCCAGCAGTTACTCCTGGCAGGGAGATGGGCCCGGGGAGCTGTTTTTT
TRBV7-2	few	NA	TRBJ2-7	15	CASSLGQAEPYEQYF	TGTGCCAGCAGCTTAGGGCAAGCGGAACCCTACGAGCAGTACTTC
TRBV30	many	NA	TRBJ2-5	16	CAWSVGSQGLQETQYF	TGTGCCTGGAGTGTTGGGAGCCAGGGCCTCCAAGAGACCCAGTACTTC
TRBV20-1	many	NA	TRBJ1-4	13	CSARRLGDEKLFF	TGCAGTGCTAGACGCCTCGGCGATGAAAAACTGTTTTTT
TRBV12-3/TRBV12-4	many	NA	TRBJ2-1	15	CASSKTEDPYNEQFF	TGTGCCAGCAGTAAAACGGAGGACCCTTACAATGAGCAGTTCTTC
TRBV9	NA	NA	TRBJ2-1	15	CASSVRDILYNEQFF	TGTGCCAGCTCCGTCCGGGATATTCTTTACAATGAGCAGTTCTTC
TRBV12-3/TRBV12-4	many	NA	TRBJ2-5	16	CASSQLASYIQETQYF	TGTGCCAGCAGTCAACTGGCCTCATACATCCAAGAGACCCAGTACTTC
TRBV23-1	NA	TRBD1	TRBJ2-7	16	CASSQSGRQGAREQYF	TGCGCCAGCAGTCAATCAGGCCGGCAGGGGGCACGGGAGCAGTACTTC
TRBV20-1	NA	TRBD2	TRBJ2-7	14	CSATTSGRAVEQYF	TGCAGTGCCACAACTAGCGGGAGGGCCGTTGAGCAGTACTTC
TRBV7-8	NA	NA	TRBJ2-7	15	CASSYYTDGTYEQYF	TGTGCCAGCAGCTATTATACCGACGGAACCTACGAGCAGTACTTC
TRBV20-1	NA	NA	TRBJ2-7	15	CSARDFTAGTYEQYF	TGCAGTGCTAGAGATTTTACGGCGGGAACCTACGAGCAGTACTTC
TRBV6-2/TRBV6-3	NA	NA	TRBJ1-5	12	CASSSGLRPQHF	TGTGCCAGCAGTTCTGGACTGCGGCCCCAGCATTTT
TRBV7-7	NA	TRBD1	TRBJ2-7	15	CASSLGQGVSYEQYF	TGTGCCAGCAGTCTCGGACAGGGGGTATCCTACGAGCAGTACTTC
TRBV25-1	NA	NA	TRBJ1-4	13	CASSSWGGEKLFF	TGTGCCAGCAGTTCCTGGGGGGGTGAAAAACTGTTTTTT
TRBV5-1	few	NA	TRBJ2-7	15	CASSFDTLSSYEQYF	TGCGCCAGCAGCTTCGATACTTTAAGCTCCTACGAGCAGTACTTC
TRBV18	few	TRBD1	TRBJ2-3	19	CASSPPSYRDRSSTDTQYF	TGTGCCAGCTCACCGCCTTCCTACCGGGACAGGTCTAGCACAGATACGCAGTATTTT
TRBV6-2/TRBV6-3	NA	TRBD2	TRBJ2-1	15	CASSRPSGMGNEQFF	TGTGCCAGCAGTAGACCTAGCGGGATGGGAAATGAGCAGTTCTTC
TRBV20-1	NA	NA	TRBJ2-3	14	CSAQAAGNLDTQYF	TGCAGTGCCCAGGCGGCGGGTAATTTAGATACGCAGTATTTT
TRBV6-1	few	TRBD2	TRBJ2-7	14	CASSGREGPHEQYF	TGTGCCAGCAGTGGGCGGGAGGGCCCTCATGAGCAGTACTTC
TRBV6-2/TRBV6-3	many	TRBD2	TRBJ2-7	14	CASKTGSGRYEQYF	TGTGCCAGCAAGACCGGTAGCGGGAGATACGAGCAGTACTTC
TRBV19	few	TRBD1	TRBJ2-1	14	CASSIRDRGDEQFF	TGTGCCAGTAGTATCCGGGACAGGGGCGATGAGCAGTTCTTC
TRBV7-2	few	NA	TRBJ1-1	15	CASSLGRMGNTEAFF	TGTGCCAGCAGCTTAGGACGGATGGGGAACACTGAAGCTTTCTTT
TRBV29-1	few	NA	TRBJ2-5	13	CSVGAGFQETQYF	TGCAGCGTGGGGGCCGGGTTTCAAGAGACCCAGTACTTC
TRBV28	few	NA	TRBJ1-1	14	CASSFQDVVTEAFF	TGTGCCAGCAGTTTCCAGGACGTGGTCACTGAAGCTTTCTTT
TRBV6-5	NA	TRBD2	TRBJ2-3	17	CASSYSMIAGITDTQYF	TGTGCCAGCAGTTACTCGATGATAGCGGGTATCACAGATACGCAGTATTTT
TRBV20-1	NA	NA	TRBJ2-3	12	CSAWGLPDTQYF	TGCAGTGCCTGGGGACTGCCAGATACGCAGTATTTT
TRBV4-2	NA	NA	TRBJ2-5	14	CASSQELHQETQYF	TGTGCCAGCAGCCAAGAGCTCCATCAAGAGACCCAGTACTTC
TRBV7-6	NA	NA	TRBJ2-2	14	CASSRQGGNGELFF	TGTGCCAGCAGCCGGCAGGGGGGTAACGGGGAGCTGTTTTTT
TRBV11-2	NA	NA	TRBJ2-7	14	CASSPDPIPYEQYF	TGTGCCAGCTCACCCGACCCGATCCCCTACGAGCAGTACTTC
TRBV20-1	NA	NA	TRBJ1-4	14	CSARDAPLREKLFF	TGCAGTGCTAGAGATGCCCCTCTCCGGGAGAAACTGTTTTTT
TRBV20-1	few	TRBD2	TRBJ2-1	15	CSASPAGGRSNEQFF	TGCAGTGCTAGTCCAGCGGGAGGGCGAAGTAATGAGCAGTTCTTC
TRBV7-9	NA	NA	TRBJ2-5	11	CASSPVQTQYF	TGTGCCAGCAGCCCGGTTCAGACCCAGTACTTC
TRBV7-9	NA	NA	TRBJ2-3	10	CAASTDTQYF	TGTGCCGCCAGCACAGATACGCAGTATTTT
TRBV7-7	few	NA	TRBJ2-1	14	CASSVGSGGNEQFF	TGTGCCAGCAGCGTCGGGTCCGGGGGCAATGAGCAGTTCTTC
TRBV5-1	NA	TRBD1	TRBJ2-7	14	CASSQGTAPIQQYF	TGCGCCAGCAGCCAAGGGACAGCCCCGATCCAGCAGTACTTC
TRBV11-3	NA	TRBD2	TRBJ2-7	17	CASSLELSGRATYEQYF	TGTGCCAGCAGCTTAGAACTCAGCGGGAGGGCCACCTACGAGCAGTACTTC
TRBV10-3	few	TRBD2	TRBJ2-7	16	CAISAKGLAGAYEQYF	TGTGCCATCAGTGCCAAAGGACTAGCGGGGGCCTACGAGCAGTACTTC
TRBV12-3/TRBV12-4	NA	NA	TRBJ2-7	13	CASGVQGGREQYF	TGTGCCAGTGGGGTGCAGGGGGGTCGCGAGCAGTACTTC
TRBV28	few	TRBD2	TRBJ2-1	15	CASSLYREAYNEQFF	TGTGCCAGCAGTTTATACCGGGAGGCCTACAATGAGCAGTTCTTC
TRBV20-1	few	NA	TRBJ1-1	13	CSARRVLNTEAFF	TGCAGTGCAAGGCGGGTCTTGAACACTGAAGCTTTCTTT
TRBV25-1	many	NA	TRBJ1-5	15	CASSLGGGNNQPQHF	TGTGCCAGCAGCCTGGGGGGTGGGAACAATCAGCCCCAGCATTTT
TRBV7-6	few	NA	TRBJ2-7	13	CASSDFRGYEQYF	TGTGCCAGCAGCGACTTTAGGGGTTACGAGCAGTACTTC
TRBV5-6	few	NA	TRBJ2-5	14	CASSFEDTQETQYF	TGTGCCAGCAGCTTTGAGGACACCCAAGAGACCCAGTACTTC
TRBV7-2	many	NA	TRBJ2-7	15	CASTLRGDRSYEQYF	TGTGCCAGCACCCTCCGGGGTGACAGGTCCTACGAGCAGTACTTC
TRBV7-2	NA	TRBD1	TRBJ1-2	15	CASRRDRADIYGYTF	TGTGCCAGCAGGCGGGACAGGGCTGATATCTATGGCTACACCTTC